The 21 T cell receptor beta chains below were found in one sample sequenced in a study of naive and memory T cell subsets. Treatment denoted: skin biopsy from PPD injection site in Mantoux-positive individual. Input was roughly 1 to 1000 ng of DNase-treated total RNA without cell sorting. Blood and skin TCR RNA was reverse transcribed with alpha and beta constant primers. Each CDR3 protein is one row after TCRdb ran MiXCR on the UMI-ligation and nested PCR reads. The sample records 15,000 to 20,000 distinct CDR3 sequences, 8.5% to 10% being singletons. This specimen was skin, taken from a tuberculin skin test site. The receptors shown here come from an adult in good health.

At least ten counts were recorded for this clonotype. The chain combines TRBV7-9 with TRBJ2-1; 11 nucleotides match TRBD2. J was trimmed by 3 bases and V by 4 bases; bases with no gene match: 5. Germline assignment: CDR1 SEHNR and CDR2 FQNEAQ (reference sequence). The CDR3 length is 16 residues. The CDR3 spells CASSSGTSGYYNEQFF. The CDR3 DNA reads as TGTGCCAGCAGCTCCGGGACTAGCGGCTACTACAATGAGCAGTTCTTC.

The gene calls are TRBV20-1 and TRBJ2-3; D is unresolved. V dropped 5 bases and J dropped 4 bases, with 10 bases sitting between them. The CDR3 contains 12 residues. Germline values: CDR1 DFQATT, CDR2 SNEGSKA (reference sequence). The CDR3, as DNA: TGCAGTGCTTTCCCCTGCGCAGATACGCAGTATTTT. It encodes CSAFPCADTQYF.

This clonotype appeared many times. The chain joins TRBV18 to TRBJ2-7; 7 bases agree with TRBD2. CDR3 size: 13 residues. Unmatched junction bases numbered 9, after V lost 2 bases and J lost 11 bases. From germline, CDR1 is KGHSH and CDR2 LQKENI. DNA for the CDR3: TGTGCCAGCTCACCATCAATACTAGCGCCGGAGTACTTC. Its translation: CASSPSILAPEYF.

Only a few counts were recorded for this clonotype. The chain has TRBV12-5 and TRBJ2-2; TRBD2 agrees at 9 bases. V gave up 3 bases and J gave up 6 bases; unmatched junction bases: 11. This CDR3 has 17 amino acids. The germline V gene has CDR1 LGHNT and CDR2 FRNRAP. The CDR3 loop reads CASGLRGGALGPGELFF. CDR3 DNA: TGTGCTAGTGGTTTACGCGGGGGGGCCCTGGGTCCCGGGGAGCTGTTTTTT.

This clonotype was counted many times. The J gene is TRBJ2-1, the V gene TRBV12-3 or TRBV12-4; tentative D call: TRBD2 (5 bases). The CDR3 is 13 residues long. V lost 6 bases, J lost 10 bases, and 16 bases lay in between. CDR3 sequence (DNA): TGTGCCAGCAGACGGATTAGAGGGAGCGAGCAGTTCTTC. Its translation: CASRRIRGSEQFF.

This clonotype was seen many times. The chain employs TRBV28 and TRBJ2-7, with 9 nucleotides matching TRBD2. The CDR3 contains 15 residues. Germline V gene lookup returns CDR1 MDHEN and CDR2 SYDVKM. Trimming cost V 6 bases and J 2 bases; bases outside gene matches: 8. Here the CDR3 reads CASRIASGTTYEQYF. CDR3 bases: TGTGCCAGCAGAATCGCTAGCGGGACAACCTACGAGCAGTACTTC.

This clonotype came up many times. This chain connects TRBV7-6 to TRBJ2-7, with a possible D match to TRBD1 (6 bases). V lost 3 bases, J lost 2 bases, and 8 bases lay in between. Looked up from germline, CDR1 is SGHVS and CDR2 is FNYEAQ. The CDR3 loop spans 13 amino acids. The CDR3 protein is CASSLTGAYEQYF. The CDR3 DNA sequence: TGTGCCAGCAGCTTGACAGGAGCCTACGAGCAGTACTTC.

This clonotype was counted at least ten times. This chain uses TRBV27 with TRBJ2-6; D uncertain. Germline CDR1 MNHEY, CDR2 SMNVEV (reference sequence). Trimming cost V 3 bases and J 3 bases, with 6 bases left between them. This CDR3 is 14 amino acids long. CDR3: CASSFSDGANVLTF. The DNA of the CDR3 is TGTGCCAGCAGTTTTTCCGATGGGGCCAACGTCCTGACTTTC.

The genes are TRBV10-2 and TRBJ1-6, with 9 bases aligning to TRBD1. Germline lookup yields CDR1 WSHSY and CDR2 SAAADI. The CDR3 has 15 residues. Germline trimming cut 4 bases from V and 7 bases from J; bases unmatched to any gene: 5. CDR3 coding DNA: TGCGCCAGCAGTGGAGGGACAGGGAGGAATTCACCCCTCCACTTT. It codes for CASSGGTGRNSPLHF.

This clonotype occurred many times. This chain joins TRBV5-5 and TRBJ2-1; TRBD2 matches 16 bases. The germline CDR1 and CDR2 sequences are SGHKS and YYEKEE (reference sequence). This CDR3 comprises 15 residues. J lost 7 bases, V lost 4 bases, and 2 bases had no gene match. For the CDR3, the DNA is TGTGCCAGCAGCGGGACTAGCGGGAGGGTAAATGAGCAGTTCTTC. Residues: CASSGTSGRVNEQFF.

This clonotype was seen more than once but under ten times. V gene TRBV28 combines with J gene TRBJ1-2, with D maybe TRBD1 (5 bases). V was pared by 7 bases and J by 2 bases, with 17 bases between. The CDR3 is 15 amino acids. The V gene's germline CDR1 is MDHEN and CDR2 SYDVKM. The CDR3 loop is CASKKVDTKNYGYTF. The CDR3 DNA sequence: TGTGCCAGCAAAAAGGTGGACACCAAAAACTATGGCTACACCTTC.

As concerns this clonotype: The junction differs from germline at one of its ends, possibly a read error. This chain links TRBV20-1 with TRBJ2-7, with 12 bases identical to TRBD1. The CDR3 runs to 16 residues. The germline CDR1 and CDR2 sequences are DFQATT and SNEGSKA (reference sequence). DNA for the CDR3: TGCAGTGCTCGAGAGACATCCGGGACAGGGGGCGGCGAGCAGTACTTC. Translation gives CSARETSGTGGGEQYF.

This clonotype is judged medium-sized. The CDR3 sequence is CASSEIRTGKQETQYF. The CDR3 DNA reads TGTGCCAGCAGCGAAATACGGACAGGGAAACAAGAGACCCAGTACTTC. The V gene is TRBV2, the J gene TRBJ2-5, with TRBD1 matching 8 bases. The CDR3 is 16 residues long. CDR1 and CDR2 from the germline V gene are SNHLY and FYNNEI. J lost 2 bases, V lost 6 bases, and 11 bases had no gene match.

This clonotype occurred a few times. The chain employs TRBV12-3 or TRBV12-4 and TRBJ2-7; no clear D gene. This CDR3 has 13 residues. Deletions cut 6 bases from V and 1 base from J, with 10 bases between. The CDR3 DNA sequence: TGTGCCAGCAGCCCCCCACGATCCTACGAGCAGTACTTC. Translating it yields CASSPPRSYEQYF.

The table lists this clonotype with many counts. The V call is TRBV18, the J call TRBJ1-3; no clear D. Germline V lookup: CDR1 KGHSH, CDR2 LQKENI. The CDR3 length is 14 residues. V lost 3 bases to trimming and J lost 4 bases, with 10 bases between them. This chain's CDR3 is CASSPDEQGNTIYF. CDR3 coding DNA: TGTGCCAGCTCACCGGACGAACAAGGAAACACCATATATTTT.

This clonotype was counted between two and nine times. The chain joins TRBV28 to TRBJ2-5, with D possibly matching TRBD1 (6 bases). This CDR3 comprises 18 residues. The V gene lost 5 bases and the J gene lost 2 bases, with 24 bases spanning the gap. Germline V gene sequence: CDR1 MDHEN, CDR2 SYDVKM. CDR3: CASSLLLVRRGRQETQYF. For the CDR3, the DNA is TGTGCCAGCAGTCTTCTTTTGGTTCGCAGGGGAAGACAAGAGACCCAGTACTTC. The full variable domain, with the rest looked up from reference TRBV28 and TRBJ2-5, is DVKVTQSSRYLVKRTGEKVFLECVQDMDHENMFWYRQDPGLGLRLIYFSYDVKMKEKGDIPEGYSVSREKKERFSLILESASTNQTSMYLCASSLLLVRRGRQETQYFGPGTRLLVL.

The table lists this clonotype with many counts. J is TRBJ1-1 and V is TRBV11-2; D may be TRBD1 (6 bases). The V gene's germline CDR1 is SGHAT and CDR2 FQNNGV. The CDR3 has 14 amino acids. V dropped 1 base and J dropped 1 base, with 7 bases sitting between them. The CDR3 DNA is TGTGCCAGCAGCTTAGCAGGGGCGAACACTGAAGCTTTCTTT. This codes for CASSLAGANTEAFF.

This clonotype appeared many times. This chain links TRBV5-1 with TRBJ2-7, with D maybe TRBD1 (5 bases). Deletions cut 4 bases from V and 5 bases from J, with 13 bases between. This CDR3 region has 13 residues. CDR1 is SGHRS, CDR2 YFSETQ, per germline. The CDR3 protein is CASSPYPTDEQYF. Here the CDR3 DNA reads TGCGCCAGCAGCCCCTACCCGACAGACGAGCAGTACTTC.

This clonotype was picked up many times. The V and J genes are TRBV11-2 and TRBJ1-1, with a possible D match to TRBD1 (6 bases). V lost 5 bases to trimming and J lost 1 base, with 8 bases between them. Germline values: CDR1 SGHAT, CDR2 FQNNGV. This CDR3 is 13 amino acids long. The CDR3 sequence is CASSQGQNTEAFF. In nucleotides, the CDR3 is TGTGCCAGCAGCCAGGGACAGAACACTGAAGCTTTCTTT.

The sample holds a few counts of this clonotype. The CDR3 reads CASSFVRGAYEQYF. The CDR3 DNA follows: TGTGCCAGCAGTTTTGTGAGAGGGGCCTACGAGCAGTACTTC. The chain carries TRBV28 and TRBJ2-7; D may match TRBD1 or TRBD2 (5 bases each). The V and J ends lost 3 bases and 2 bases respectively, with 11 bases between them. Germline assignment: CDR1 MDHEN and CDR2 SYDVKM. CDR3 length: 14 residues. The variable domain in full, completed from reference TRBV28 and TRBJ2-7, reads DVKVTQSSRYLVKRTGEKVFLECVQDMDHENMFWYRQDPGLGLRLIYFSYDVKMKEKGDIPEGYSVSREKKERFSLILESASTNQTSMYLCASSFVRGAYEQYFGPGTRLTVT.

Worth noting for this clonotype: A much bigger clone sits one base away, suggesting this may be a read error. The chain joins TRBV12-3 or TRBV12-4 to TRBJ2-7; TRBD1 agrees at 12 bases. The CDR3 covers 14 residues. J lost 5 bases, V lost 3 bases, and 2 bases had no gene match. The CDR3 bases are TGTGCCAGCAGTTTCGGGACAGGGGGCAACGAGCAGTACTTC. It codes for CASSFGTGGNEQYF.